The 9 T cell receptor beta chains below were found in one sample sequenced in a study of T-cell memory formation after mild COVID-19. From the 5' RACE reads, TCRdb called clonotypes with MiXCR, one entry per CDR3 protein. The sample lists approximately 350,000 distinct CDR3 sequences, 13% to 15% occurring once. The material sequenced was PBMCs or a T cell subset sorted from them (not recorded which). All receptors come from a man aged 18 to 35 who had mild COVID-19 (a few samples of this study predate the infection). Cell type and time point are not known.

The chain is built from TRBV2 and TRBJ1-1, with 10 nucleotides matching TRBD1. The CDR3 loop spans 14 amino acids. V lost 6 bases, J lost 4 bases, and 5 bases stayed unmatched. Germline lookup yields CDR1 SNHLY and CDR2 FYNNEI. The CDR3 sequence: CASRGTGEGTEAFF. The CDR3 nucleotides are TGTGCCAGCAGGGGGACAGGGGAAGGCACTGAAGCTTTCTTT.

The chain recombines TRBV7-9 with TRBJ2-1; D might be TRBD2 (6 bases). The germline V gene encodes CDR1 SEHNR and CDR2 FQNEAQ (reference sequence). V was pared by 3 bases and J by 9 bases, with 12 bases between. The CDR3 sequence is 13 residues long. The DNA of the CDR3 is TGTGCCAGCAGCTTCCCGGGGGAAGGTGAGCAGTTCTTC. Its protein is CASSFPGEGEQFF. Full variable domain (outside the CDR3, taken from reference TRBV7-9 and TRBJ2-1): DTGVSQNPRHKITKRGQNVTFRCDPISEHNRLYWYRQTLGQGPEFLTYFQNEAQLEKSRLLSDRFSAERPKGSFSTLEIQRTEQGDSAMYLCASSFPGEGEQFFGPGTRLTVL.

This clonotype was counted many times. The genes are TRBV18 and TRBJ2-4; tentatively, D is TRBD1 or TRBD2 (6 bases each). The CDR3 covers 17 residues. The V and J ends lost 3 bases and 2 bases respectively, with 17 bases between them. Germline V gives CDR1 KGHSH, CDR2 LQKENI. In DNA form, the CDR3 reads TGTGCCAGCTCACCCCTGGGGGGCGGCGTCTCCAAAAACATTCAGTACTTC. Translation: CASSPLGGGVSKNIQYF.

CDR3 DNA sequence: TGTGCCTGGAGTGGGGACAGGGCCTACGAGCAGTACTTC. It specifies CAWSGDRAYEQYF. This sequence joins TRBV30 and TRBJ2-7; 9 positions agree with TRBD1. The CDR3 covers 13 residues. Trimming removed 1 base from V and 2 bases from J; junction bases left unmatched: 0. From germline, CDR1 is GTSNPN and CDR2 SVGIG (reference sequence).

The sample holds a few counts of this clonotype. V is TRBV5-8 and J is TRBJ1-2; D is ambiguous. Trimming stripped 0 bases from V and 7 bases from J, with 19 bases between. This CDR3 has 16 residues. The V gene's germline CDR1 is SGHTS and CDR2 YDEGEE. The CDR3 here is CASSLGGSGLGFGYTF. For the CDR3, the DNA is TGTGCCAGCAGCTTGGGCGGGAGCGGATTGGGTTTTGGCTACACCTTC.

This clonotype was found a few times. The CDR3 loop reads CASSSRPWRGGPNPEQFF. DNA for the CDR3: TGTGCCAGCAGCTCCCGCCCGTGGAGGGGGGGGCCGAACCCTGAGCAGTTCTTC. The chain recombines TRBV5-4 with TRBJ2-1; maybe TRBD2 (7 bases). Germline CDR1 SGHNT, CDR2 YYREEE (reference sequence). The CDR3 loop spans 18 amino acids. Trimming cost V 3 bases and J 9 bases, with 28 bases left between them.

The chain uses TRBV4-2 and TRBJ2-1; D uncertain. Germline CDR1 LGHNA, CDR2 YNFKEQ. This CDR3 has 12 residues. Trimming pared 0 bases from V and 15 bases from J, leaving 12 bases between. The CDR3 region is CASSQESGVSFF. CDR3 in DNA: TGTGCCAGCAGCCAAGAGTCCGGAGTGTCGTTCTTC.

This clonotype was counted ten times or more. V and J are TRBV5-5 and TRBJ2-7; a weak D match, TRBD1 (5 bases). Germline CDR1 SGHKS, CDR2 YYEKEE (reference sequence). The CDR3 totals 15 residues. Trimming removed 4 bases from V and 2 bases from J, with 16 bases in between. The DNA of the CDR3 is TGTGCCAGCAGCACTCCCGAAAGGGGAACCTACGAGCAGTACTTC. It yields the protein CASSTPERGTYEQYF.

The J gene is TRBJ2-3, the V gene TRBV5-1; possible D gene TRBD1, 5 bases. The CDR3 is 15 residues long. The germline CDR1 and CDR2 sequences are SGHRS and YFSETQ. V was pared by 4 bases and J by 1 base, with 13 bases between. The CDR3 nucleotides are TGCGCCAGCAGCACAGGACACGCCGGCACAGATACGCAGTATTTT. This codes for CASSTGHAGTDTQYF.